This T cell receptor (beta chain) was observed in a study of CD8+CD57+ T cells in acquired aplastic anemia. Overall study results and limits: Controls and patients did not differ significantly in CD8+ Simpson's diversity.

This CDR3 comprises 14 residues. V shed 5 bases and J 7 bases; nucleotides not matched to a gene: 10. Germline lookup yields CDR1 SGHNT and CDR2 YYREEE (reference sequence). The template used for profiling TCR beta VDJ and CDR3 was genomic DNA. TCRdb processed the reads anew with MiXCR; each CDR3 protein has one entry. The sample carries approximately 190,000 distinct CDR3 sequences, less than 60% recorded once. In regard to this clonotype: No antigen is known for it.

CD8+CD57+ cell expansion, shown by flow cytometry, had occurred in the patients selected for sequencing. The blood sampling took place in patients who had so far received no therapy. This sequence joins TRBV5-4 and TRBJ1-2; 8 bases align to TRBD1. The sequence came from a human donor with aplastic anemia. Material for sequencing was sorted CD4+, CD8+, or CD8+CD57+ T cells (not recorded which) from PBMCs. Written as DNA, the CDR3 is TGTGCCAGCAGTTTATCCAGGGGGCTCCTTGGCTACACCTTC. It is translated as CASSLSRGLLGYTF.